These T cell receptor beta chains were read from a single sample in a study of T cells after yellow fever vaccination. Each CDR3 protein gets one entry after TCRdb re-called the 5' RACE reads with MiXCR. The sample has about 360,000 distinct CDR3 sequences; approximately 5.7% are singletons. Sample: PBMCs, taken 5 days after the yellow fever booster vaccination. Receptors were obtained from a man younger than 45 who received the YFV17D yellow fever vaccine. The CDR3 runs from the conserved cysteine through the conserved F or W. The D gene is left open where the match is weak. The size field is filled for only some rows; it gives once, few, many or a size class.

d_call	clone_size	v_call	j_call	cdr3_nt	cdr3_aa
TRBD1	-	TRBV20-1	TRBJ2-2	TGCAGTGCTAGTCGCAGGGGGCAGGACACCGGGGAGCTGTTTTTT	CSASRRGQDTGELFF
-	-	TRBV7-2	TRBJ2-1	TGTGCCAGCAGCTTACTCACTGAGCAGTTCTTC	CASSLLTEQFF
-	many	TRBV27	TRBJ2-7	TGTGCCAGCAGTTTATCTCTAGCGCGGGAGCAGTACTTC	CASSLSLAREQYF
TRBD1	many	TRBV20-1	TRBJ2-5	TGCAGTGCCGACGCCCGGGACAGGGGACGAAAGACCCAGTACTTC	CSADARDRGRKTQYF
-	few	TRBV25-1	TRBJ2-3	TGTGCCAGCCGGAAGAGGGACGGCACAGATACGCAGTATTTT	CASRKRDGTDTQYF
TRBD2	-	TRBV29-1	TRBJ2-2	TGCAGCGTTGCCTCCAGGATAGCGGGAGGGCCGTACACCGGGGAGCTGTTTTTT	CSVASRIAGGPYTGELFF
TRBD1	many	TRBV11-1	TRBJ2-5	TGTGCCAGCAGCCCCCTCGTTAAGACAGGGAGTATCGAAGAGACCCAGTACTTC	CASSPLVKTGSIEETQYF
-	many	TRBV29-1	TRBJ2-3	TGCAGCGTCCCCACTTCCGGGGGCTGGCAAGATACGCAGTATTTT	CSVPTSGGWQDTQYF
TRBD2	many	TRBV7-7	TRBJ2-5	TGTGCTAGCAGCAACGGACTAGCGGGAGGGGAAGAGACCCAGTACTTC	CASSNGLAGGEETQYF
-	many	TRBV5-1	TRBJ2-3	TGCGCCAGCAGCTTGGCCATCAGCGATTTAGATACGCAGTATTTT	CASSLAISDLDTQYF
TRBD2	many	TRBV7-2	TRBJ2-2	TGTGCCAGCAGCCCTATAGCGGGAACGAACACCGGGGAGCTGTTTTTT	CASSPIAGTNTGELFF
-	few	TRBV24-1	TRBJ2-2	TGTGCCACCAGTGCTGAGGGCCCCGGGGAGCTGTTTTTT	CATSAEGPGELFF
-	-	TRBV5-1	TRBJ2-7	TGCGCCAGCAGCCTCCTAGGGCCTGGAGACTACGAGCAGTACTTC	CASSLLGPGDYEQYF
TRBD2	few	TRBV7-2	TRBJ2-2	TGTGCCAGCAGCTTAGCGCCGACAGCGGGAGGGGGCACCGGGGAGCTGTTTTTT	CASSLAPTAGGGTGELFF
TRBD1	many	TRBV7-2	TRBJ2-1	TGTGCCAGCAGCTCGTCCGGGACAGGGTACAATGAGCAGTTCTTC	CASSSSGTGYNEQFF
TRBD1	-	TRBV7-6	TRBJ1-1	TGTGCCAGCACACCGGACCAGGGGGCGGCTGAAGCTTTCTTT	CASTPDQGAAEAFF
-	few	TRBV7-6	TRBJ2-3	TGTGCCAGCAGCCCAGGGTGGGAGAAGACAGATACGCAGTATTTT	CASSPGWEKTDTQYF
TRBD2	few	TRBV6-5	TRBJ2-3	TGTGCCAGCAGTTACACTGTAACGGGAGGTACAGATACGCAGTATTTT	CASSYTVTGGTDTQYF
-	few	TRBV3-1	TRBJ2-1	TGTGCCAGCAGCCAGCTCTACAATGAGCAGTTCTTC	CASSQLYNEQFF
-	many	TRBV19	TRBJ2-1	TGTGCCAGTAGTTTTGGCGGGACTTACAATGAGCAGTTCTTC	CASSFGGTYNEQFF
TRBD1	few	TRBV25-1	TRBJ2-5	TGTGCCAGCAGTGAATGGGGACAGGGTGGCGGGCAAGAGACCCAGTACTTC	CASSEWGQGGGQETQYF
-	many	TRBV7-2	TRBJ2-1	TGTGCCAGCAGCCCCCGGGGAGGCAGGCTGGGCAATGAGCAGTTCTTC	CASSPRGGRLGNEQFF
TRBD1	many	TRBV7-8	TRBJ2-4	TGTGCCAGCAGCCCAAGGACAGGAACCAAAAACATTCAGTACTTC	CASSPRTGTKNIQYF
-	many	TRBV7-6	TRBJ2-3	TGTGCCAGCAGCTACGCGGACCGCGGCGCAGATACGCAGTATTTT	CASSYADRGADTQYF
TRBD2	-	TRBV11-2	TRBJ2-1	TGTGCCAGCAGCACCCCAACCGGACTAGCGGATACAAGCTCCTACAATGAGCAGTTCTTC	CASSTPTGLADTSSYNEQFF
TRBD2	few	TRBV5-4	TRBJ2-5	TGTGCCAGCAGCGTAGGACTAGCGGGAGGGGAGGAGACCCAGTACTTC	CASSVGLAGGEETQYF
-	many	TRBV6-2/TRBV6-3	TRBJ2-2	TGTGCCAGCACCCTTCAAGGCTCGGGGCTCTACACCGGGGAGCTGTTTTTT	CASTLQGSGLYTGELFF
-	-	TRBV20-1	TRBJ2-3	TGCAGTGCTGAACTAGGGGCAGATACGCAGTATTTT	CSAELGADTQYF
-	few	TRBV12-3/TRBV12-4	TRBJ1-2	TGTGCCAGCAGTTGGGGTAACCCAAGTGGCTACACCTTC	CASSWGNPSGYTF
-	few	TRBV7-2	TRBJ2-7	TGTGCCAGCAGCATCCAGACAGAGCAGTACTTC	CASSIQTEQYF
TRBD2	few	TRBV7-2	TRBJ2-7	TGTGCCAGCAGCCCCGTACTAGCGGGAGTATACGAGCAGTACTTC	CASSPVLAGVYEQYF
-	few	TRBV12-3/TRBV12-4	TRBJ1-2	TGTGCCATCTGGGGGGATGGCTACACCTTC	CAIWGDGYTF
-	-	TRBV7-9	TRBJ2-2	TGTGCCAGCAGCTTAGCGACAGGCCTTACGAAGACCGGGGAGCTGTTTTTT	CASSLATGLTKTGELFF
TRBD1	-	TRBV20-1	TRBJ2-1	TGCAGTGCTAGAGATTCAACAGGGGGTCGCCATGAGCAGTTCTTC	CSARDSTGGRHEQFF
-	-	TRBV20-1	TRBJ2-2	TGCAGTGCTAGAAACGTAGGGGGGAACACCGGGGAGCTGTTTTTT	CSARNVGGNTGELFF
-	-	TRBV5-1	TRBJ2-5	TGCGCCAGCAGCGTCACGGAGACCCAGTACTTC	CASSVTETQYF
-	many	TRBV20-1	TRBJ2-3	TGCAGTGCTAGAGAGAATTTTGTAGATACGCAGTATTTT	CSARENFVDTQYF
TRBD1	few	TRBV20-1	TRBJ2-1	TGCAGTGCTAGATACAGGGGGCAACAGCAGTTCTTC	CSARYRGQQQFF
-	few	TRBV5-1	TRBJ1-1	TGCGCCAGCACCAGTTGGGGCATGAACACTGAAGCTTTCTTT	CASTSWGMNTEAFF